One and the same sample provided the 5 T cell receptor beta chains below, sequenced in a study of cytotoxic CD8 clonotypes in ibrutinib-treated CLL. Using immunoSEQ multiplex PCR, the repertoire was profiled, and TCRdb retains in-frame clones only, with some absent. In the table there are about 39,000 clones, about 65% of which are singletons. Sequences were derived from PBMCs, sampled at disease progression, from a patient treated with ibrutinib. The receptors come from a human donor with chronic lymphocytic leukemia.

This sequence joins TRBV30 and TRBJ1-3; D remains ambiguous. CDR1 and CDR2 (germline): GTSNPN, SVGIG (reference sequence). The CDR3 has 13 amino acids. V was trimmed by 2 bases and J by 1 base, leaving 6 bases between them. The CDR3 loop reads CAWSTGSGNTIYF. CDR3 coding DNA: TGTGCCTGGAGTACGGGTTCTGGAAACACCATATATTTT.

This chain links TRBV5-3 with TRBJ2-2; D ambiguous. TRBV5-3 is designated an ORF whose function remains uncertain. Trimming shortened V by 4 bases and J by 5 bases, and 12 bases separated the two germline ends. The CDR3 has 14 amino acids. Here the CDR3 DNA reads TGTGCCAGAAGCGCCGCCCTCGGGACCGGGGAGCTGTTTTTT. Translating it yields CARSAALGTGELFF.

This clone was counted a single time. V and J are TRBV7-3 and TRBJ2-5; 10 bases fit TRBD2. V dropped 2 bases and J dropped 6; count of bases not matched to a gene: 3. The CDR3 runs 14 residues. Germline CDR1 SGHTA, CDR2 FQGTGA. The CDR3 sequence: CASSLLAGEKTQYF. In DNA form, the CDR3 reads TGTGCCAGCAGCTTACTAGCGGGAGAGAAGACCCAGTACTTC.

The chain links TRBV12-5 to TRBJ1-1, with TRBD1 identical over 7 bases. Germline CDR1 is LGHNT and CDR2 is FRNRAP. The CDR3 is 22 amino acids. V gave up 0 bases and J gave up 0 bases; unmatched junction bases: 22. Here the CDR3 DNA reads TGTGCTAGTGGTTTGGTAGGTCTCCGAACGGACAGGAATTTAGGGATGAACACTGAAGCTTTCTTT. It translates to CASGLVGLRTDRNLGMNTEAFF. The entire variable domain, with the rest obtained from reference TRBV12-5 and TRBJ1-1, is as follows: DARVTQTPRHKVTEMGQEVTMRCQPILGHNTVFWYRQTMMQGLELLAYFRNRAPLDDSGMPKDRFSAEMPDATLATLKIQPSEPRDSAVYFCASGLVGLRTDRNLGMNTEAFFGQGTRLTVV.

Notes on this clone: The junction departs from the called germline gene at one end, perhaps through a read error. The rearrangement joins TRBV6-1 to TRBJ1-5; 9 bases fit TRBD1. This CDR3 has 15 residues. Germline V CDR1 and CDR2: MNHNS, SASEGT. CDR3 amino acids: CASREDRGGNQPQHF. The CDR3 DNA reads TGTGCCAGCAGAGAAGACAGGGGGGGCAATCAGCCCCAGCATTTT.